The source of this TCR beta chain is a study of blood T cell repertoires in COVID-19. Study summary: Acute and convalescent COVID-19 specimens originated in the United States, Italy and Spain. Sources were T cells, B-cell-depleted T cells, or PBMCs; the material itself was cDNA or gDNA.

Authors' methods: Nucleated cell counts were estimated from reference gene primer amplification. Some clones are missing from TCRdb's copy, which holds only in-frame ones; the method was immunoSEQ multiplex PCR. The V and J calls and clone size are taken from that table; D and trimming were inferred from the DNA. This sample has about 69,000 clones, with nearly 90% found just once. This CDR3 has 16 residues. Germline-derived CDR1 and CDR2 are GTSNPN and SVGIG (reference sequence). The V and J ends lost 1 base and 1 base, in that order; junction bases with no gene match: 4. The rearrangement uses TRBV30 and TRBJ1-4; 9 positions agree with TRBD1. This TCR derives from a man aged 50 to 59 with acute or convalescent COVID-19. The specimen was peripheral blood. Written as DNA, the CDR3 is TGTGCCTGGAGTGGATCGACAGGGGGAACTAATGAAAAACTGTTTTTT. Protein sequence: CAWSGSTGGTNEKLFF.